This TCR beta chain is drawn from a study of technical replicates of blood from several donors (TCRdb year 2017). The protocol used for the library was the immunoSEQ multiplex PCR assay. The clones in this table, taken by TCRdb from immuneACCESS, are in-frame only. Not every clone is retained; where verified, under half of the shortfall comes from an unresolved V gene, and the cause of the rest is unknown. This sample is represented by around 57,000 clones; almost 97% of them were singletons. The ten largest clonotypes hold 0.19% of the sample. Cut back by 8 bases and 7 bases, the V and J ends lie 18 bases apart. Reading the germline V gene gives CDR1 SNHLY and CDR2 FYNNEI. Inclusive of the bounding cysteine and phenylalanine, the CDR3 is 14 residues long. The entry retains the CDR3 DNA only, 42 bases that are in frame from base 1. With respect to this clone: Its antigen has not been determined. The sample holds no much larger clone one base away, and base qualities are not on file.

The TCR was taken from a human donor in good health. The sample consisted of T cells isolated from PBMCs. This chain joins TRBV2 to TRBJ2-1, with a weak D call of TRBD1 (5 bases match). The CDR3 is CASPGVGDLNEQFF. Here is the DNA: TGTGCCAGCCCGGGCGTAGGGGATTTGAATGAGCAGTTCTTC.